Presented here are 5 T cell receptor beta chains from one specimen sequenced in a study of shared clonotypes between healthy human individuals. Some clones are missing from TCRdb's copy, which holds only in-frame ones; the method was immunoSEQ multiplex PCR. The table includes under 350,000 clones, about nine tenths detected once. Input material: memory CD8+ T cells sorted from blood. Subset here: CD45RO+ cells pooled with CCR7-negative TemRA cells. These receptors came from a man younger than 30 in good health.

A remark on this clone: A read error may explain this, as a much larger clone is one base away. This chain joins TRBV11-2 and TRBJ2-7, with 7 bases fitting TRBD1. Germline V gene lookup returns CDR1 SGHAT and CDR2 FQNNGV. This CDR3 comprises 12 residues. Germline trimming cut 5 bases from V and 4 bases from J; bases unmatched to any gene: 2. The CDR3 spells CASSGDSYEQYF. The DNA for the CDR3 is TGTGCCAGCAGCGGGGACAGTTACGAGCAGTACTTC.

The chain combines TRBV28 with TRBJ2-1, with 8 bases lining up with TRBD1. Looked up from germline, CDR1 is MDHEN and CDR2 is SYDVKM. The V and J ends lost 3 bases and 9 bases, in that order; junction bases with no gene match: 13. CDR3 length equals 16 residues. In DNA, the CDR3 is TGTGCCAGCAGTTTCGTCGCCAGGGGGCGCATCCTTGAGCAGTTCTTC. It yields the protein CASSFVARGRILEQFF.

This chain uses TRBV29-1 with TRBJ2-7, with D perhaps matching TRBD1 (5 bases). Germline V CDR1 and CDR2: SQVTM, ANQGSEA. The CDR3 consists of 12 residues. The germline V and J ends were trimmed by 1 base and 12 bases, with 16 bases remaining between them. In nucleotides, the CDR3 is TGCAGCGTTGAAGTCCTGGACACCTCGGTGTACTTC. Translating gives CSVEVLDTSVYF.

This clone occurred many times. The chain joins TRBV5-1 to TRBJ2-7; weak D call: TRBD1 (6 bases). Germline-derived CDR1 and CDR2 are SGHRS and YFSETQ. The V and J ends lost 4 bases and 2 bases respectively, with 13 bases between them. The CDR3 is 14 residues long. The CDR3 reads CASSEEGQTYEQYF. The CDR3 bases are TGCGCCAGCAGCGAGGAAGGACAGACCTACGAGCAGTACTTC.

V is TRBV4-1 and J is TRBJ1-1; 8 bases fit TRBD1. The CDR3 totals 14 residues. The germline V gene has CDR1 MGHRA and CDR2 YSYEKL. V trimming: 1 base; J trimming: 6 bases; junction bases outside the gene matches: 4. In DNA, the CDR3 is TGCGCCAGCAGCCAAGTCCAGGGGGCCTCTGAAGCTTTCTTT. Protein sequence: CASSQVQGASEAFF.